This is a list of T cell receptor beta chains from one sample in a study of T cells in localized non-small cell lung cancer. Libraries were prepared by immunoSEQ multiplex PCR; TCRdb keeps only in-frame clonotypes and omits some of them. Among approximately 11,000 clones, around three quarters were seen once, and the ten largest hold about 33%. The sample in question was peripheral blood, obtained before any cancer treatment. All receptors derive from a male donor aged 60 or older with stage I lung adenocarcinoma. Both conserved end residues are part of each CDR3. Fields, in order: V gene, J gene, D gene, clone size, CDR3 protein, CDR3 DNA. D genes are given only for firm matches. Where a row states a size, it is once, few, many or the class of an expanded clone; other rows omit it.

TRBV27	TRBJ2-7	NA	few	CASSDRVKEQYF	TGTGCCAGCAGTGACAGAGTCAAGGAGCAGTACTTC
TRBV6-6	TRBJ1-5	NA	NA	CASSYQGSPINQPQHF	TGTGCCAGCAGTTACCAGGGCAGCCCCATCAATCAGCCCCAGCATTTT
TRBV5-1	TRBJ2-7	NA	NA	CASSSGYEQYF	TGCGCCAGCAGCTCGGGTTACGAGCAGTACTTC
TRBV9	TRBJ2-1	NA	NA	CASSRIVGMSSYNEQFF	TGTGCCAGCAGCCGCATCGTGGGGATGAGCTCCTACAATGAGCAGTTCTTC
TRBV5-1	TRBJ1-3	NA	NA	CASSSTRGAGNTIYF	TGCGCCAGCAGCTCCACGAGAGGAGCTGGAAACACCATATATTTT
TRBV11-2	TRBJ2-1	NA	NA	CASSRSGSSYNEQFF	TGTGCCAGCAGCCGATCAGGGAGCTCCTACAATGAGCAGTTCTTC
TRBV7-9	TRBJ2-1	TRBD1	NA	CASSTTTGVFLDEQFF	TGTGCCAGCAGCACCACGACAGGGGTTTTTTTGGATGAGCAGTTCTTC
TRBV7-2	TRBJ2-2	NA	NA	CASSLVNLGGGELFF	TGTGCCAGCAGTCTTGTAAATTTAGGCGGCGGGGAGCTGTTTTTT
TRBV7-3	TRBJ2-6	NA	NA	CASSLLAYSGANVLTF	TGTGCCAGCAGCTTGTTAGCTTACTCTGGGGCCAACGTCCTGACTTTC
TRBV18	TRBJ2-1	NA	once	CASSLQTQGNEQFF	TGTGCCAGCTCACTTCAAACGCAGGGGAATGAGCAGTTCTTC
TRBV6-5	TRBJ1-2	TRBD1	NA	CASTTRGGDYGYTF	TGTGCCAGCACGACCAGGGGGGGCGACTATGGCTACACCTTC
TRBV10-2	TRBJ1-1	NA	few	CASSLSAGPNTEAFF	TGCGCCAGCAGCCTGAGCGCGGGGCCTAACACTGAAGCTTTCTTT
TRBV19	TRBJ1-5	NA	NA	CASSPAPGTQQPQHF	TGTGCCAGTAGTCCTGCCCCCGGGACCCAGCAGCCCCAGCATTTT
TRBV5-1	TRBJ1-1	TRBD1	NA	CASSRDRAYTEAFF	TGCGCCAGCAGCCGGGACAGGGCGTACACTGAAGCTTTCTTT
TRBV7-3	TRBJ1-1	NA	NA	CASSFRGGDEAFF	TGTGCCAGCAGCTTTAGGGGAGGCGATGAAGCTTTCTTT
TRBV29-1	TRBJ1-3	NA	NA	CSVLVGNTIYF	TGCAGCGTCCTGGTTGGAAACACCATATATTTT
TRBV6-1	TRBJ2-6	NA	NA	CASSARGRSSGANVLTF	TGTGCCAGCAGTGCGAGAGGTCGTAGCTCTGGGGCCAACGTCCTGACTTTC
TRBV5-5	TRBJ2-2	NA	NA	CASSLREANTGELFF	TGTGCCAGCAGCTTACGCGAAGCGAACACCGGGGAGCTGTTTTTT
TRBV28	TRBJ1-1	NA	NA	CASSPPLEGGNTEAFF	TGTGCCAGCAGCCCACCCCTTGAGGGGGGAAACACTGAAGCTTTCTTT
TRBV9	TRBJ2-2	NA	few	CASTAWLGGELFF	TGTGCCAGCACCGCCTGGCTGGGCGGGGAGCTGTTTTTT
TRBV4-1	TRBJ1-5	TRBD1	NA	CASSQGDRDRGNQPQHF	TGCGCCAGCAGCCAAGGGGACCGGGACAGGGGGAATCAGCCCCAGCATTTT
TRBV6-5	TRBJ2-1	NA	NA	CASSYTTERVYNEQFF	TGTGCCAGCAGTTACACTACTGAGAGGGTATACAATGAGCAGTTCTTC
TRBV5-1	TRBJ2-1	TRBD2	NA	CASSMGLAGSEQFF	TGCGCCAGCAGCATGGGACTAGCGGGGAGTGAGCAGTTCTTC
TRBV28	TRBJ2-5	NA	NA	CASTQGVRETQYF	TGTGCCAGCACTCAGGGCGTTCGAGAGACCCAGTACTTC
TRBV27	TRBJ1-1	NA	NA	CASSVGGLQATEAFF	TGTGCCAGCAGTGTAGGGGGGCTCCAGGCCACTGAAGCTTTCTTT
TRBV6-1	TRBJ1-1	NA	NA	CASSEAGNTEAFF	TGTGCCAGCAGTGAAGCCGGGAACACTGAAGCTTTCTTT
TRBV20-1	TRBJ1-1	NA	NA	CSASLGREAFF	TGCAGTGCTAGCCTAGGTCGTGAAGCTTTCTTT
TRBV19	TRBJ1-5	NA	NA	CASSWKSGNQPQHF	TGTGCCAGTAGTTGGAAGTCGGGCAATCAGCCCCAGCATTTT
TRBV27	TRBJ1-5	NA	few	CASSLSTGRLQPQHF	TGTGCCAGCAGTTTATCGACAGGCCGGCTACAGCCCCAGCATTTT
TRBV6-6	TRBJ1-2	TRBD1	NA	CASSSGTGEGYTF	TGTGCCAGCAGTTCCGGGACAGGGGAAGGCTACACCTTC
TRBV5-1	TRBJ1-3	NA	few	CASSLPGTGNTIYF	TGCGCCAGCAGCTTACCGGGGACAGGAAACACCATATATTTT
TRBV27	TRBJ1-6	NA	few	CASSSHSFSLHF	TGTGCCAGCAGTTCCCACAGCTTCTCCCTCCACTTT
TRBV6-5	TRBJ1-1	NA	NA	CASSQDNTEAFF	TGTGCCAGCAGCCAGGACAACACTGAAGCTTTCTTT
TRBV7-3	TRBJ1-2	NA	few	CASSLGFLPIYGYTF	TGTGCCAGCAGCTTAGGGTTTTTACCGATCTATGGCTACACCTTC
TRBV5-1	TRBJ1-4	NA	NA	CASSGGQGEAANEKLFF	TGCGCCAGCAGCGGTGGTCAGGGAGAAGCGGCTAATGAAAAACTGTTTTTT
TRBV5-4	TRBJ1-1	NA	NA	CASSPTPDSLNTEAFF	TGTGCCAGCAGCCCTACACCCGACTCCCTGAACACTGAAGCTTTCTTT
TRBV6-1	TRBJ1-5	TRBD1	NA	CASSEPGQGHQPQHF	TGTGCCAGCAGTGAGCCGGGACAGGGTCATCAGCCCCAGCATTTT
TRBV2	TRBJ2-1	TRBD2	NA	CASSEYSGGAFLLSIPGEQFF	TGTGCCAGCAGTGAGTATAGCGGGGGGGCCTTTCTACTTTCTATCCCCGGTGAGCAGTTCTTC
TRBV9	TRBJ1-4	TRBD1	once	CASSVGQGRTLEKLFF	TGTGCCAGCAGCGTGGGACAGGGGAGGACACTAGAAAAACTGTTTTTT
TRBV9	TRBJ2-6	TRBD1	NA	CASSLSPGQGSGANVLTF	TGTGCCAGCAGCTTATCCCCGGGACAGGGGAGCGGGGCCAACGTCCTGACTTTC
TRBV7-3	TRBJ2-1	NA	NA	CASSLTWNNNEQFF	TGTGCCAGCAGCTTAACTTGGAACAACAATGAGCAGTTCTTC
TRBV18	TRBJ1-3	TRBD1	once	CASSPGQALNSGNTIYF	TGTGCCAGCTCACCTGGACAGGCTTTAAACTCTGGAAACACCATATATTTT
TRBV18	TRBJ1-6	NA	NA	CASSPGGPADSPLHF	TGTGCCAGCTCACCGGGGGGCCCTGCCGATTCACCCCTCCACTTT